One T cell receptor (beta chain) is described in this entry. The data were taken from a study of T-cell reconstitution after alpha-beta-depleted transplantation in children. CDR1 SEHNR and CDR2 FQNEAQ come from the germline V gene (reference sequence). V gave up 6 bases and J gave up 3 bases, with 14 bases separating them. This CDR3 comprises 15 residues. Using unique molecular identifiers, the investigators prepared the TCRbeta library. One entry per CDR3 protein results from TCRdb running MiXCR on the PCR reads. The table records 200,000 to 250,000 distinct CDR3 sequences, under 9.5% of them present only once.

This sequence originates from a human donor who donated a stem cell graft to a child with acute lymphoblastic leukemia. This chain connects TRBV7-9 to TRBJ1-4; D possibly corresponds to TRBD1 (5 bases). This sample comprised PBMCs from the stem cell graft donor, obtained from the stem cell graft. CDR3 nucleotide sequence: TGTGCCAGCAGTATCACGACAGAAGCTAATGAAAAACTGTTTTTT. As protein: CASSITTEANEKLFF.